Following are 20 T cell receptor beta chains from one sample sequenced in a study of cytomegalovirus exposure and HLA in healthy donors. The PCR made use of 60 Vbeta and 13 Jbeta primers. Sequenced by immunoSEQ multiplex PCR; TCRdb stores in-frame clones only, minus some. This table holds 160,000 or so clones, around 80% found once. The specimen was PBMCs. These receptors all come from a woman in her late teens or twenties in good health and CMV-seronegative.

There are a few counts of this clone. CDR3 nucleotides: TGTGCCTGGAGTGTCGGGCTATACCGGGACAGCCGGTCCGAGCAGTACTTC. It codes for CAWSVGLYRDSRSEQYF. The chain employs TRBV30 and TRBJ2-7; 7 bases fit TRBD1. The V gene end was trimmed by 0 bases and the J gene end by 6 bases; junction bases not matched to a gene: 17. Per germline, CDR1 GTSNPN and CDR2 SVGIG (reference sequence). The CDR3 runs 17 residues.

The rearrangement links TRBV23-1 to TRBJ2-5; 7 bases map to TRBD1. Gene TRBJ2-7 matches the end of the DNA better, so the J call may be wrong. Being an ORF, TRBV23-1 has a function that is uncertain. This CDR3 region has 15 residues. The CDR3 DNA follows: TGCGCCAGCAGTCAATGGACAGGACGGTTGGACGAGCAGTACTTC. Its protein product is CASSQWTGRLDEQYF.

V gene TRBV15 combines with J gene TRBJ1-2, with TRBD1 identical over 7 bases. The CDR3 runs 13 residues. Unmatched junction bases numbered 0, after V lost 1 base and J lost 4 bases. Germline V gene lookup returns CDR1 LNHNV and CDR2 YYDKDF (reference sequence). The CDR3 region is CATSRGQGYGYTF. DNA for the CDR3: TGTGCCACCAGCAGAGGACAGGGCTATGGCTACACCTTC. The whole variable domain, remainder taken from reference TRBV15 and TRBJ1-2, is DAMVIQNPRYQVTQFGKPVTLSCSQTLNHNVMYWYQQKSSQAPKLLFHYYDKDFNNEADTPDNFQSRRPNTSFCFLDIRSPGLGDTAMYLCATSRGQGYGYTFGSGTRLTVV.

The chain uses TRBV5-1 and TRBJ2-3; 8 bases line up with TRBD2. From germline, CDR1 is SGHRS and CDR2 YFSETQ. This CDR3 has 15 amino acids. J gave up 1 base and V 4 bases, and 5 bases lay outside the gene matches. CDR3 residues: CASSLKRGRTDTQYF. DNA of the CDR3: TGCGCCAGCAGCCTCAAGCGGGGGCGCACAGATACGCAGTATTTT. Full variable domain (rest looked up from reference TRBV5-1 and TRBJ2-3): KAGVTQTPRYLIKTRGQQVTLSCSPISGHRSVSWYQQTPGQGLQFLFEYFSETQRNKGNFPGRFSGRQFSNSRSEMNVSTLELGDSALYLCASSLKRGRTDTQYFGPGTRLTVL.

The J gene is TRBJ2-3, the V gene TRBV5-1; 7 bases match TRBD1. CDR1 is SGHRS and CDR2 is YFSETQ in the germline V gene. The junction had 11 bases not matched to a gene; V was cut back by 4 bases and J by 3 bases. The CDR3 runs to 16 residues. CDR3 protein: CASSPSLGQLTDTQYF. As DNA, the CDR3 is TGCGCCAGCAGCCCTTCTTTGGGACAGTTAACAGATACGCAGTATTTT.

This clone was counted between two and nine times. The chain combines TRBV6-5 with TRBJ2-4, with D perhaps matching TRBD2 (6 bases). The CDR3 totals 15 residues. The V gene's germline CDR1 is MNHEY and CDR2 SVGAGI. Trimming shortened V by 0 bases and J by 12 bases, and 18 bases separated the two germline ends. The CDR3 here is CASSYSGGRVGSQYF. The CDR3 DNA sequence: TGTGCCAGCAGTTACTCGGGGGGAAGGGTCGGCAGTCAGTACTTC.

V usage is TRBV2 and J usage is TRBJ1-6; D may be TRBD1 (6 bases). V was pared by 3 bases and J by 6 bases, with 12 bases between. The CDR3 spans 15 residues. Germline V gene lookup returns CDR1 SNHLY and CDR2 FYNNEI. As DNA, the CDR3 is TGTGCCAGCAGTGAGGGCCGGACAGTTAATTCACCCCTCCACTTT. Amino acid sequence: CASSEGRTVNSPLHF.

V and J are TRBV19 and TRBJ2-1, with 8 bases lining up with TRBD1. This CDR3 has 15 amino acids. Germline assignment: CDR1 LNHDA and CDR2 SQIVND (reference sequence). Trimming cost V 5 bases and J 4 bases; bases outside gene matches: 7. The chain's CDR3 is CASSPRTGQYNEQFF. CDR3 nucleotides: TGTGCCAGTAGTCCCAGGACAGGGCAATACAATGAGCAGTTCTTC.

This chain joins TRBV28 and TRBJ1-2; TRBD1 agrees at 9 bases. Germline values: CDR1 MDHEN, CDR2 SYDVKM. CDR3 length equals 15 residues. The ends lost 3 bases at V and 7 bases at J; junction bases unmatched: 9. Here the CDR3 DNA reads TGTGCCAGCAGTTTTGGGACAGGGTTAATGTCTGGCTACACCTTC. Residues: CASSFGTGLMSGYTF.

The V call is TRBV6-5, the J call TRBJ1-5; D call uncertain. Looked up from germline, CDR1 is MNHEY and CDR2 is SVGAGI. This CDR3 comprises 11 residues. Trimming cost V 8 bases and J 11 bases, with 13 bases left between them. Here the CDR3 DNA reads TGTGCCAGCGGTGTACGGGGTACCCAGCATTTT. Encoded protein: CASGVRGTQHF.

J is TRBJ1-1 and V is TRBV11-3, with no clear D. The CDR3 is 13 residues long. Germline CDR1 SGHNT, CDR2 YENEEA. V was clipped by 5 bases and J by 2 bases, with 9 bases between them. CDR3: CASSTTPNTEAFF. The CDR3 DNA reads TGTGCCAGCAGCACGACACCTAACACTGAAGCTTTCTTT.

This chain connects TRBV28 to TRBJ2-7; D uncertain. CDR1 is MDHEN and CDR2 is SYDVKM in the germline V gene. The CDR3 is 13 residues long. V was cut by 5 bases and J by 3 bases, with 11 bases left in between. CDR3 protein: CASSLRTDYEQYF. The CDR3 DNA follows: TGTGCCAGCAGTCTGCGCACAGACTACGAGCAGTACTTC.

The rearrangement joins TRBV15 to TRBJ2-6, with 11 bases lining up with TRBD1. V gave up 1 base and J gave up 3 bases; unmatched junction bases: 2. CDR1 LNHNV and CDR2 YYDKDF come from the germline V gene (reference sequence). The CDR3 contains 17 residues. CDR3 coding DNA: TGTGCCACCAGCAGAGGGGACAGGGGGGATGGGGCCAACGTCCTGACTTTC. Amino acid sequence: CATSRGDRGDGANVLTF.

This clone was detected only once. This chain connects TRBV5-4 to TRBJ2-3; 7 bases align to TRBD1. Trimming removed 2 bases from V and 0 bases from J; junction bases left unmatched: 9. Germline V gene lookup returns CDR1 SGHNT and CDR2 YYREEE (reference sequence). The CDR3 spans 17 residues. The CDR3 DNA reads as TGTGCCAGCAGCTTAAAGGCGACAGGGATCAGCACAGATACGCAGTATTTT. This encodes CASSLKATGISTDTQYF. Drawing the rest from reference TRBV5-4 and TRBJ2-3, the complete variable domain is ETGVTQSPTHLIKTRGQQVTLRCSSQSGHNTVSWYQQALGQGPQFIFQYYREEENGRGNFPPRFSGLQFPNYSSELNVNALELDDSALYLCASSLKATGISTDTQYFGPGTRLTVL.

The CDR3 here is CASRWLANEQFF. CDR3 nucleotides: TGTGCCAGCAGGTGGCTAGCCAATGAGCAGTTCTTC. J is TRBJ2-1 and V is TRBV6-1; possibly TRBD2 for D (5 bases). This CDR3 is 12 amino acids long. Trimming left V 6 bases short and J 6 bases short, with 9 bases between. CDR1 is MNHNS, CDR2 SASEGT, per germline.

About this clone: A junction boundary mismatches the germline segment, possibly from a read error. CDR3 in amino acids: CASSPPGTGSWANGLTF. Here the CDR3 DNA reads TGCGCCAGCAGCCCTCCCGGGACAGGGTCTTGGGCCAACGGCCTGACTTTC. The V gene is TRBV5-1, the J gene TRBJ2-6, with 9 bases identical to TRBD1. The CDR3 totals 17 residues. The germline gives CDR1 SGHRS, CDR2 YFSETQ.

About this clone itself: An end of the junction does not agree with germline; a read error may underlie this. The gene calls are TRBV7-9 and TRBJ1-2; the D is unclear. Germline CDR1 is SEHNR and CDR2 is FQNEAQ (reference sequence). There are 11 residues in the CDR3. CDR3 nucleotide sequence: TGTGCCAGCAGCTTAGGGTCAGATTGGTCCTTC. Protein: CASSLGSDWSF.

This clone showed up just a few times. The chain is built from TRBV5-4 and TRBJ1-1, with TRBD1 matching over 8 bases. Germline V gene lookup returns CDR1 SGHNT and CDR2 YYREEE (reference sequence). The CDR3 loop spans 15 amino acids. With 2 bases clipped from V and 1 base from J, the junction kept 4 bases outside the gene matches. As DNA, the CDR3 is TGTGCCAGCAGCTTAGGGGGACAGGCGAACACTGAAGCTTTCTTT. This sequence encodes CASSLGGQANTEAFF.

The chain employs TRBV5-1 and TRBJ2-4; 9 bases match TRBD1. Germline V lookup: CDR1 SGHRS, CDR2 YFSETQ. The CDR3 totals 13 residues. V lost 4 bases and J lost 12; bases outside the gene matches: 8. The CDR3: CASSKGQGDSQYF. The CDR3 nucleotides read TGCGCCAGCAGCAAGGGACAGGGAGACAGTCAGTACTTC.

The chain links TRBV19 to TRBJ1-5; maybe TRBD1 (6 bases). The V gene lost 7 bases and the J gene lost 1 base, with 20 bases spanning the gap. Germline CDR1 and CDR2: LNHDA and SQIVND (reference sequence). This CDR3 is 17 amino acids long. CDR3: CASKGGIGQWSNQPQHF. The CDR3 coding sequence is TGTGCCAGTAAAGGGGGAATCGGACAGTGGAGCAATCAGCCCCAGCATTTT.